This entry describes one TCR beta chain. V was cut by 2 bases and J by 5 bases, with 9 bases left in between. The CDR3 has 13 residues. The germline CDR1 and CDR2 sequences are SGDLS and YYNGEE. The PCR used 60 Vbeta and 13 Jbeta primers. The method was immunoSEQ multiplex PCR; TCRdb's version includes in-frame clones alone and lacks a portion of them. Here the sample spans 100,000 or so clones, 76% being singletons. The record originates from a study of cytomegalovirus exposure and HLA in healthy donors. This sequence was found in a man aged 30 to 45 in good health and CMV-seropositive. The chain has TRBV9 and TRBJ2-3; TRBD2 is a possible D gene (5 bases). Sequencing input: PBMCs. The CDR3 region has the DNA TGTGCCAGCAGCGTCGCGGGCCGAGATACGCAGTATTTT. This gives the protein CASSVAGRDTQYF. Full variable domain (remainder filled in from reference TRBV9 and TRBJ2-3): DSGVTQTPKHLITATGQRVTLRCSPRSGDLSVYWYQQSLDQGLQFLIQYYNGEERAKGNILERFSAQQFPDLHSELNLSSLELGDSALYFCASSVAGRDTQYFGPGTRLTVL.